This T cell receptor (beta chain) is drawn from a study of read filtering for tumor transcriptome and immune sequencing. Study-wide background: Patients were some 16 male and around 13 female, mean age 65.9 years, range roughly 47 to 80. By R-ISS, stages I, II and III held approximately 8, 16 and 7 patients.

From around 0.4 ug of RNA, a library with molecular barcoded alpha/delta and beta/gamma adaptors was made. TCRdb redid the calling of the reads with MiXCR, one entry per CDR3 protein. This sample carries over 55,000 distinct CDR3 sequences, approximately 15% of them seen once, and the ten largest clones take approximately 50%. For this clonotype: It may be a read error: a sequence one base away is much more abundant.

Sample: a population of CD138-negative cells sorted from bone marrow. This TCR derives from a donor aged 40 or older with multiple myeloma.

The CDR3 DNA is TGTACCAGCAGTGGCCGAGTACCCGGGGAGCTGTTTTTT. This sequence encodes CTSSGRVPGELFF. The chain links TRBV2 to TRBJ2-2; D is uncertain. Germline V gene sequence: CDR1 SNHLY, CDR2 FYNNEI. There are 13 residues in the CDR3.